This T cell receptor (beta chain) was identified during a study of shared T cell receptors in the human thymus. Only in-frame clones appear in the TCRdb table, and some are missing; sequencing was by immunoSEQ multiplex PCR. The repertoire consists of about 710,000 clones, with about 87% occurring once and the leading ten covering about 0.0094%. This clone came up a few times. V dropped 2 bases and J dropped 5 bases, with 14 bases sitting between them. CDR3 length: 14 residues. In germline, CDR1 is SGHDT, CDR2 YYEEEE. The same data also went into a second study, on human thymus T cells. In that study: Thymic tissue was derived from resections collected during corrective heart surgery. An apparent bias in V and J gene usage was seen in thymic and blood repertoires.

The TCR comes from a boy less than two years old with a congenital heart defect. The chain links TRBV5-6 to TRBJ2-7; tentative D call: TRBD2 (6 bases). Sample: thymocytes. DNA for the CDR3: TGTGCCAGCAGCTTTCTGGAGTTAGCGGACGAGCAGTACTTC. It codes for CASSFLELADEQYF.